This TCR beta chain was documented in a study of patients and donors after allogeneic stem cell transplantation. Looked up from germline, CDR1 is SQVTM and CDR2 is ANQGSEA. Trimming took 3 bases from V and 9 from J; bases not matched to a gene: 15. This CDR3 has 15 residues. MiXCR, applied by TCRdb to the RT-PCR reads, yields one record per CDR3 protein. The sample lists fewer than 75,000 distinct CDR3 sequences; approximately 26% were seen once. The clonotype comes from a human donor who was either an allogeneic HSCT recipient or a stem cell or donor lymphocyte infusion donor (not recorded which). It is not recorded whose cells these are; they may come from a transplant donor. V usage is TRBV29-1 and J usage is TRBJ1-2, with TRBD1 matching over 8 bases. Sequenced sample: blood, either unsorted or a sorted T cell fraction (not recorded which). The chain's CDR3 is CSVDTSSQGARRYTF. DNA for the CDR3: TGCAGCGTTGATACTTCCTCGCAGGGGGCGAGGCGCTACACCTTC.